The 19 T cell receptor beta chains below all came from one sample that was sequenced in a study of Ad26.COV2.S vaccination and SARS-CoV-2 variants. Sequencing was performed with immunoSEQ multiplex PCR; in TCRdb, only in-frame clones are kept and a portion is missing. The top ten clones hold around 5% of a sample with approximately 150,000 clones, more than 80% of them seen once. Sequenced material: peripheral blood, taken after recovery from COVID-19. Every receptor here comes from a human donor who had recovered from COVID-19.

V gene TRBV9 combines with J gene TRBJ2-1; the D is unclear. V was cut by 4 bases and J by 9 bases, with 14 bases left in between. Germline V CDR1 and CDR2: SGDLS, YYNGEE. The CDR3 runs 13 residues. CDR3 nucleotides: TGTGCCAGCAGCACCCTCATGGTAACTGAGCAGTTCTTC. Residues: CASSTLMVTEQFF.

The chain joins TRBV7-6 to TRBJ2-1; a possible D gene is TRBD1 (5 bases). V lost 5 bases to trimming and J lost 2 bases, with 16 bases between them. CDR3 length equals 16 residues. Germline lookup yields CDR1 SGHVS and CDR2 FNYEAQ. CDR3 coding DNA: TGTGCCAGCAGCCCGAGGTGGACACAGGCCTACAATGAGCAGTTCTTC. It codes for CASSPRWTQAYNEQFF.

V is TRBV27 and J is TRBJ2-3; perhaps TRBD1 as D (6 bases). Germline V CDR1 and CDR2: MNHEY, SMNVEV (reference sequence). V was shortened by 6 bases and J by 8 bases, with 15 bases between the two germline ends. CDR3 size: 13 residues. The CDR3 sequence: CASRLTGLGTQYF. CDR3 sequence (DNA): TGTGCCAGCAGGCTAACAGGGTTGGGTACGCAGTATTTT.

V is TRBV28 and J is TRBJ1-2, with D perhaps TRBD1 (5 bases). V was clipped by 8 bases and J by 4 bases, with 14 bases between them. The CDR3 has 13 amino acids. The V gene's germline CDR1 is MDHEN and CDR2 SYDVKM. Written as DNA, the CDR3 is TGTGCCAGCCGATCCGGAACAGGCTATGGCTACACCTTC. This gives the protein CASRSGTGYGYTF.

V usage is TRBV7-2 and J usage is TRBJ1-4; TRBD1 aligns across 9 bases. V dropped 5 bases and J dropped 0; count of bases not matched to a gene: 4. Germline-derived CDR1 and CDR2 are SGHTA and FQGNSA. The CDR3 loop spans 16 amino acids. CDR3 DNA: TGTGCCAGCAGCCCACAGGGGGCCCCAACTAATGAAAAACTGTTTTTT. Amino acids: CASSPQGAPTNEKLFF. The whole variable domain, filled in from reference TRBV7-2 and TRBJ1-4, reads GAGVSQSPSNKVTEKGKDVELRCDPISGHTALYWYRQSLGQGLEFLIYFQGNSAPDKSGLPSDRFSAERTGGSVSTLTIQRTQQEDSAVYLCASSPQGAPTNEKLFFGSGTQLSVL.

The J gene is TRBJ2-5, the V gene TRBV28; D possibly uses TRBD1 or TRBD2 (5 bases each). This CDR3 is 15 amino acids long. Trimming took off 1 base at V and 7 bases at J, with 16 bases between the two ends. The germline V gene has CDR1 MDHEN and CDR2 SYDVKM. The CDR3 DNA is TGTGCCAGCAGTTTATCGGGGACCCAAAGCGGGACCCAGTACTTC. Its translation: CASSLSGTQSGTQYF.

The V gene is TRBV5-6, the J gene TRBJ1-1; D ambiguous. With 2 bases removed from V and 9 bases from J, the gap between germline ends came to 8 bases. Germline CDR1 and CDR2: SGHDT and YYEEEE. This CDR3 has 11 amino acids. The CDR3, as DNA: TGTGCCAGCAGCTTAGGACCAAAAGCTTTCTTT. It encodes CASSLGPKAFF.

J is TRBJ2-3 and V is TRBV7-9, with TRBD1 matching over 11 bases. V trimming: 5 bases; J trimming: 2 bases; junction bases outside the gene matches: 3. CDR1 and CDR2 (germline): SEHNR, FQNEAQ (reference sequence). This CDR3 is built from 15 residues. The CDR3 DNA follows: TGTGCCAGCAGCGGGACAGGGGGGACCACAGATACGCAGTATTTT. Translation: CASSGTGGTTDTQYF.

The chain has TRBV23-1 and TRBJ2-7, with TRBD1 identical over 7 bases. TRBV23-1 is an ORF, with its function uncertain. After removal of 7 bases from V and 9 bases from J, the junction contained 3 bases not matched to a gene. The CDR3 is 10 amino acids. The CDR3 reads CASTHRGQYF. The CDR3 DNA is TGCGCCAGCACTCACAGGGGGCAGTACTTC.

This rearrangement joins TRBV7-8 to TRBJ2-7, with D tentatively TRBD1 (6 bases). Per the germline V gene, CDR1 is SGHVS and CDR2 is FQNEAQ. The CDR3 contains 14 residues. V was trimmed by 5 bases and J by 2 bases, leaving 13 bases between them. The CDR3 region has the DNA TGTGCCAGCAGCCTCCGGGACACCACCTACGAGCAGTACTTC. Amino acids: CASSLRDTTYEQYF.

The J gene is TRBJ2-7, the V gene TRBV7-2; perhaps D is TRBD1 or TRBD2 (5 bases each). CDR1 is SGHTA and CDR2 is FQGNSA in the germline V gene. Deletions cut 0 bases from V and 2 bases from J, with 11 bases between. The CDR3 extends over 15 amino acids. CDR3 sequence (DNA): TGTGCCAGCAGCTTAGCCGGGACCCAAGCCTACGAGCAGTACTTC. Translated: CASSLAGTQAYEQYF.

V and J are TRBV12-3 or TRBV12-4 and TRBJ2-7; D is perhaps TRBD1 (6 bases). V was shortened by 6 bases and J by 9 bases, with 9 bases between the two germline ends. CDR3 length: 10 residues. For the CDR3, the DNA is TGTGCCAGCAGGGGGACAAGGCAGTACTTC. Encoded protein: CASRGTRQYF.

This chain connects TRBV14 to TRBJ1-6; D remains unclear. CDR3 length equals 14 residues. Trimming shortened V by 1 base and J by 7 bases, and 8 bases separated the two germline ends. CDR1 SGHDN and CDR2 FVKESK come from the germline V gene. CDR3 sequence: CASSQGNRNSPLHF. The CDR3 nucleotides read TGTGCCAGCAGCCAAGGTAACAGAAATTCACCCCTCCACTTT.

The chain joins TRBV5-8 to TRBJ2-2; 8 bases match TRBD2. The CDR3 is 17 residues long. V shed 0 bases, J shed 4 bases, and the junction held 8 bases outside the gene matches. The germline CDR1 and CDR2 sequences are SGHTS and YDEGEE. The CDR3 loop reads CASSLADRGGPTGELFF. The CDR3 DNA sequence: TGTGCCAGCAGCTTGGCAGACCGGGGGGGGCCCACCGGGGAGCTGTTTTTT. Supplemented by reference TRBV5-8 and TRBJ2-2, the full variable domain reads EAGVTQSPTHLIKTRGQQATLRCSPISGHTSVYWYQQALGLGLQFLLWYDEGEERNRGNFPPRFSGRQFPNYSSELNVNALELEDSALYLCASSLADRGGPTGELFFGEGSRLTVL.

This chain uses TRBV28 with TRBJ1-1, with D unresolved. Trimming stripped 3 bases from V and 0 bases from J, with 5 bases between. Germline assignment: CDR1 MDHEN and CDR2 SYDVKM. The CDR3 extends over 13 amino acids. The CDR3 reads CASSFTLNTEAFF. CDR3 DNA sequence: TGTGCCAGCAGTTTTACTCTGAACACTGAAGCTTTCTTT.

The chain combines TRBV2 with TRBJ1-2; D is unclear. The CDR3 is 12 residues long. Germline V gene sequence: CDR1 SNHLY, CDR2 FYNNEI. V lost 6 bases, J lost 0 bases, and 5 bases lay in between. The CDR3 loop is CASRDANYGYTF. In DNA form, the CDR3 reads TGTGCCAGCAGGGACGCTAACTATGGCTACACCTTC.

The chain has TRBV5-1 and TRBJ2-1; 11 nucleotides match TRBD2. CDR1 SGHRS and CDR2 YFSETQ come from the germline V gene. V trimming: 4 bases; J trimming: 7 bases; junction bases outside the gene matches: 7. The CDR3 contains 15 residues. The CDR3 region is CASSMLAGGLNEQFF. CDR3 sequence (DNA): TGCGCCAGCAGCATGCTAGCGGGGGGTTTAAATGAGCAGTTCTTC. Full variable domain (missing parts from reference TRBV5-1 and TRBJ2-1): KAGVTQTPRYLIKTRGQQVTLSCSPISGHRSVSWYQQTPGQGLQFLFEYFSETQRNKGNFPGRFSGRQFSNSRSEMNVSTLELGDSALYLCASSMLAGGLNEQFFGPGTRLTVL.

The chain recombines TRBV3-1 (or the pseudogene TRBV3-2) with TRBJ1-1; D is unresolved. The CDR3 covers 14 residues. Trimming stripped 0 bases from V and 4 bases from J, with 9 bases between. The germline gives CDR1 LGHDT, CDR2 YNNKEL (reference sequence). The CDR3 sequence is CASSQEVVGTEAFF. The CDR3, as DNA: TGTGCCAGCAGCCAAGAGGTAGTTGGCACTGAAGCTTTCTTT.

The rearrangement uses TRBV19 and TRBJ2-3; 9 positions match TRBD2. This CDR3 region has 16 residues. Germline CDR1 LNHDA, CDR2 SQIVND (reference sequence). V shed 1 base and J 9 bases; nucleotides not matched to a gene: 11. The CDR3 DNA follows: TGTGCCAGTAGTATAGCGGGACTAGCCCTGGAGGGGACGCAGTATTTT. Protein sequence: CASSIAGLALEGTQYF.